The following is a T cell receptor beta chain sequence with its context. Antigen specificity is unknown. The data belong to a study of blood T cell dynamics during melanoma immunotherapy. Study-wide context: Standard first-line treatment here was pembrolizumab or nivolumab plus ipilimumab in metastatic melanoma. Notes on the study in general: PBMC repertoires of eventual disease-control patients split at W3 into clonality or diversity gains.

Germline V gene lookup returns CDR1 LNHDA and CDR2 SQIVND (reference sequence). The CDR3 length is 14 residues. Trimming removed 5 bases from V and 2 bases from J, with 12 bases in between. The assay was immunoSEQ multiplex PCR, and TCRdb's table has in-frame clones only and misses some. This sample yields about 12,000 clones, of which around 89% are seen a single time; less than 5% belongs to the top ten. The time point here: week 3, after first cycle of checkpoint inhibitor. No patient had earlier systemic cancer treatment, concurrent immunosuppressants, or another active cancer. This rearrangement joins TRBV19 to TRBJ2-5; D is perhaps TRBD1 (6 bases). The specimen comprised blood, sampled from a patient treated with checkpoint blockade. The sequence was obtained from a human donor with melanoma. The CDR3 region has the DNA TGTGCCAGTAGTCTAATGGACAGTCAAGAGACCCAGTACTTC. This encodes CASSLMDSQETQYF.